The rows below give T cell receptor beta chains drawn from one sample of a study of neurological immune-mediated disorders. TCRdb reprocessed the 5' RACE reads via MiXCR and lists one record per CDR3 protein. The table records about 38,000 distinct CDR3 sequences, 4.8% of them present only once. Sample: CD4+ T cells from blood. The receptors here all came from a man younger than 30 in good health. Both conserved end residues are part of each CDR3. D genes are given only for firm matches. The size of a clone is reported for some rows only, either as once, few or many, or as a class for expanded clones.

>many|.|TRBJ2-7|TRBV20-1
CSARPGRLYEQYF
TGCAGTGCTAGACCGGGACGGCTCTACGAGCAGTACTTC
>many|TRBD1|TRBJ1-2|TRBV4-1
CASSQDPQTGIGYTF
TGCGCCAGCAGCCAAGATCCCCAGACAGGGATAGGCTACACCTTC
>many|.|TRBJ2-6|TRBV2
CASSEAGANVLTF
TGTGCCAGCAGTGAAGCTGGGGCCAACGTCCTGACTTTC
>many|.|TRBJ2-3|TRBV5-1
CASSLDGVTDTQYF
TGCGCCAGCAGCTTGGATGGGGTCACAGATACGCAGTATTTT
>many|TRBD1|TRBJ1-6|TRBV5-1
CASRSGGQENSPLHF
TGCGCCAGCAGATCTGGGGGACAGGAAAATTCACCCCTCCACTTT
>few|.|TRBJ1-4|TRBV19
CASSDGRANEKLFF
TGTGCCAGTAGTGACGGCAGAGCCAATGAAAAACTGTTTTTT
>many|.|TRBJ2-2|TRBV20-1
CSARGPGELFF
TGCAGTGCTAGAGGTCCCGGGGAGCTGTTTTTT
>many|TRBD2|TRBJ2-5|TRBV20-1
CSAGQAGGKETQYF
TGCAGTGCTGGACAAGCGGGGGGGAAAGAGACCCAGTACTTC
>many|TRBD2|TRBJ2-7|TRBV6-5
CASSRTSGGASTYEQYF
TGTGCCAGCAGTCGGACTAGCGGGGGGGCCAGTACCTACGAGCAGTACTTC
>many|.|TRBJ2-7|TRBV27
CASSSDGGQVYEQYF
TGTGCCAGCAGTTCGGACGGGGGCCAGGTCTACGAGCAGTACTTC
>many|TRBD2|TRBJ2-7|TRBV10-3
CAHSGDNSYEQYF
TGTGCCCATAGCGGGGACAACTCCTACGAGCAGTACTTC
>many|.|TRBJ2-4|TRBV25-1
CASSESSGLPNIQYF
TGTGCCAGCAGTGAATCGTCGGGCCTTCCAAACATTCAGTACTTC
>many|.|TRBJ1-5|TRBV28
CASNRGSLKGSQHF
TGTGCCAGCAACCGGGGTTCTTTGAAGGGGTCCCAGCATTTT
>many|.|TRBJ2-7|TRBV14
CASSQELAGIHEQYF
TGTGCCAGCAGCCAAGAGCTCGCCGGGATCCACGAGCAGTACTTC
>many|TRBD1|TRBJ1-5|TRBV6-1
CASSKTTGTNNQPQHF
TGTGCCAGCAGCAAAACGACAGGGACGAACAATCAGCCCCAGCATTTT
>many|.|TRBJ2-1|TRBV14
CASSSDREVFF
TGTGCCAGCAGTTCAGACAGGGAGGTGTTCTTC
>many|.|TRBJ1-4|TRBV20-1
CSARGPNEKLFF
TGCAGTGCTAGAGGCCCTAATGAAAAACTGTTTTTT
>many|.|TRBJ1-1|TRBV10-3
CAISGVRANTEAFF
TGTGCCATCAGTGGAGTCAGAGCGAACACTGAAGCTTTCTTT
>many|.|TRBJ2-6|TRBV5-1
CASSNTGANVLTF
TGCGCCAGCAGCAACACCGGGGCCAACGTCCTGACTTTC
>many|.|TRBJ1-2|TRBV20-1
CSARDAGPGQVYGYTF
TGCAGTGCTAGAGATGCGGGCCCTGGGCAGGTTTATGGCTACACCTTC
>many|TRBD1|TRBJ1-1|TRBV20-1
CSAGTGASNTEAFF
TGCAGTGCCGGGACAGGGGCCTCTAACACTGAAGCTTTCTTT
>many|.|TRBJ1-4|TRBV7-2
CASSLGQSNEKLFF
TGTGCCAGCAGCTTAGGACAGTCTAATGAAAAACTGTTTTTT
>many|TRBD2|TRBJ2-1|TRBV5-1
CASSSLLAGVTDNEQFF
TGCGCCAGCAGCTCCCTACTAGCGGGGGTAACCGACAATGAGCAGTTCTTC
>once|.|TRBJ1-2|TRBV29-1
CSVWGWTVGYTF
TGCAGCGTTTGGGGCTGGACGGTTGGCTACACCTTC
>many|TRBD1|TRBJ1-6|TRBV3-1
CASSQDTGAGSPLHF
TGTGCCAGCAGCCAAGACACAGGGGCGGGATCACCCCTCCACTTT
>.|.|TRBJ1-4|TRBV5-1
CASSLGRGSNFNEKLFF
TGCGCCAGCAGCTTGGGACGGGGGAGTAACTTTAATGAAAAACTGTTTTTT
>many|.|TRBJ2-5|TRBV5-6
CASSFPGLHQETQYF
TGTGCCAGCAGCTTTCCGGGACTCCATCAAGAGACCCAGTACTTC
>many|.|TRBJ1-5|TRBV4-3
CASSQDTASNQPQHF
TGCGCCAGCAGCCAAGATACAGCCTCGAATCAGCCCCAGCATTTT
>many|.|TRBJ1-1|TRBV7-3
CASSFTGSTEAFF
TGTGCCAGCAGCTTCACAGGGTCCACTGAAGCTTTCTTT
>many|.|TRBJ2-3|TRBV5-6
CASSLSPTSDTQYF
TGTGCCAGCAGCTTGTCCCCGACTTCAGATACGCAGTATTTT
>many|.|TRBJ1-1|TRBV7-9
CASSLIEGNTEAFF
TGTGCCAGCAGCTTAATCGAGGGAAACACTGAAGCTTTCTTT
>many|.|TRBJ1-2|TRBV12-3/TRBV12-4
CASSVDRGNYGYTF
TGTGCCAGCAGTGTGGACCGGGGGAATTATGGCTACACCTTC
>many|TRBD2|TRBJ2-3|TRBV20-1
CSARDPMTSGFTDTQYF
TGCAGTGCTAGAGATCCTATGACTAGCGGGTTCACAGATACGCAGTATTTT
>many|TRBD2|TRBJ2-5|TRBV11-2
CASSSPPGLAQAETQYF
TGTGCCAGCAGCTCACCCCCCGGACTAGCCCAAGCGGAGACCCAGTACTTC
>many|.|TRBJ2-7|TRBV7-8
CASSFREASYEQYF
TGTGCCAGCAGCTTCAGAGAGGCCTCCTACGAGCAGTACTTC
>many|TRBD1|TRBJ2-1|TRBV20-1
CSAPILGQGIYEQFF
TGCAGTGCTCCCATTTTGGGACAGGGAATATATGAGCAGTTCTTC
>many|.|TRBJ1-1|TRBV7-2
CASSFASTNTEAFF
TGTGCCAGCAGCTTCGCCAGCACGAACACTGAAGCTTTCTTT
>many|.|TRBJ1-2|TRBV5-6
CASSLARYRDSDYGYTF
TGTGCCAGCAGCTTGGCCCGTTACAGGGATAGTGACTATGGCTACACCTTC
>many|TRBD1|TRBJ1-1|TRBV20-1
CSARALTGGDGMNTEAFF
TGCAGTGCTAGAGCCCTGACAGGGGGCGATGGGATGAACACTGAAGCTTTCTTT
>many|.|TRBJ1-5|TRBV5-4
CASSLSGRNQPQHF
TGTGCCAGCAGCTTGTCGGGGAGAAATCAGCCCCAGCATTTT
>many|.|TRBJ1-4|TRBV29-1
CSVTRADHEKLFF
TGCAGCGTTACTAGGGCCGATCATGAAAAACTGTTTTTT
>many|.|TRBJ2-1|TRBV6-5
CASRPSWSRSYNEQFF
TGTGCCAGCAGGCCTAGTTGGTCGAGGTCCTACAATGAGCAGTTCTTC
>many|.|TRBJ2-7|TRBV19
CASSPLTASSYEQYF
TGTGCCAGTAGTCCTCTGACCGCCAGCTCCTACGAGCAGTACTTC
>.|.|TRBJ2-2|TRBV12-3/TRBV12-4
CASGQTNTGELFF
TGTGCCAGTGGACAGACGAACACCGGGGAGCTGTTTTTT
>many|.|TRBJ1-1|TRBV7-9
CASSLAPGTEAFF
TGTGCCAGCAGCTTAGCGCCGGGCACTGAAGCTTTCTTT
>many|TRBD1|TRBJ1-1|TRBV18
CASSAGQGYTEAFF
TGTGCCAGCTCAGCGGGACAGGGGTACACTGAAGCTTTCTTT
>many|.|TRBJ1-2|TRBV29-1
CSVKRGGGSYGYTF
TGCAGCGTTAAGAGGGGAGGAGGATCCTATGGCTACACCTTC
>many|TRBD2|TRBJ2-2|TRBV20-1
CSARDLVAGGHTGELFF
TGCAGTGCTAGAGATCTGGTCGCGGGGGGACACACCGGGGAGCTGTTTTTT
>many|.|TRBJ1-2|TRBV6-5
CASSYQEDYGYTF
TGTGCCAGCAGTTACCAGGAGGACTATGGCTACACCTTC
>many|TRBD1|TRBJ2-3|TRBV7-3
CASSLGQAWDTQYF
TGTGCCAGCAGCTTAGGACAGGCCTGGGATACGCAGTATTTT
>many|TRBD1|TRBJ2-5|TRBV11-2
CASSFLRDRGLGETQYF
TGTGCCAGCAGCTTCCTCCGGGACAGGGGGTTGGGGGAGACCCAGTACTTC
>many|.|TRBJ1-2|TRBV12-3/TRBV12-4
CASTQAGVSGYTF
TGTGCCAGCACGCAGGCCGGCGTAAGCGGCTACACCTTC